These 30 T cell receptor beta chains came from one sample sequenced in a study of CD8+ T cells in alopecia areata (dated by TCRdb to the late 2010s). The intended sense of this specimen's treatment or condition label: oral pan-JAK inhibitor, 5-10 mg twice daily. The library was obtained by the immunoSEQ multiplex PCR assay. For TCR sequencing, RNA was extracted from every sample and reverse transcribed into cDNA to serve as template. The immuneACCESS repertoire file appears here via TCRdb, limited to in-frame rearrangements. These files lack a portion of the clones; in checked studies, under half of the deficit traces to unresolved V genes, and the cause of the others is not known. The sample has under 300,000 clones on record, 60% of them singletons. The ten largest make up 0.8% to 1% of the sample. Sequences were derived from CD4+ T cells sorted from blood, sampled around week 54, from a patient treated with tofacitinib. All receptors derive from a human donor with alopecia areata.

In DNA, the CDR3 is TGCAGCGTGGTGACAGGTGACACCGGGGAGCTGTTTTTT. Amino acids: CSVVTGDTGELFF. J is TRBJ2-2 and V is TRBV29-1; weak D call: TRBD1 (6 bases). Per the germline V gene, CDR1 is SQVTM and CDR2 is ANQGSEA. The V gene lost 6 bases and the J gene lost 3 bases, with 11 bases spanning the gap. The CDR3 totals 13 residues.

Turning to this clone: Other DNA sequences in the same sample also yield this CDR3. The chain recombines TRBV25-1 with TRBJ1-1; D call uncertain. The V end was cut by 7 bases, the J end by 0 bases, with 3 bases between. The CDR3 sequence is 11 residues long. Per the germline V gene, CDR1 is MGHDK and CDR2 is SYGVNS. CDR3 nucleotides: TGTGCCAGCACCCTGAACACTGAAGCTTTCTTT. Its translation: CASTLNTEAFF.

The chain uses TRBV29-1 and TRBJ2-3, with a weak D call TRBD2 (6 bases). Germline CDR1 and CDR2: SQVTM and ANQGSEA. The CDR3 runs to 15 residues. The V end lost 5 bases, the J end lost 0 bases, and 15 bases lay between the germline ends. This chain's CDR3 is CSVSGPGGSTDTQYF. In DNA form, the CDR3 reads TGCAGCGTTTCGGGTCCCGGGGGAAGCACAGATACGCAGTATTTT.

J is TRBJ1-2 and V is TRBV30; 9 bases agree with TRBD1. Germline CDR1 reads GTSNPN; CDR2 reads SVGIG (reference sequence). V lost 3 bases, J lost 8 bases, and 4 bases stayed unmatched. The CDR3 has 12 residues. DNA of the CDR3: TGTGCCTGGAGAGGGGACAGGGAAGGCTACACCTTC. Translating it yields CAWRGDREGYTF.

This clone has only a few counts. The rearrangement joins TRBV9 to TRBJ1-5; D is unresolved. Germline V CDR1 and CDR2: SGDLS, YYNGEE. The CDR3 is 16 amino acids. V was cut by 0 bases and J by 0 bases, with 10 bases left in between. CDR3: CASSVGPASSNQPQHF. The CDR3 DNA is TGTGCCAGCAGCGTAGGTCCCGCCTCTAGCAATCAGCCCCAGCATTTT.

This chain connects TRBV18 to TRBJ2-1; 9 nucleotides align to TRBD1. Losses at the gene ends were 6 bases for V and 4 bases for J; bases not matched to a gene: 7. CDR1 and CDR2 from the germline V gene are KGHSH and LQKENI. The CDR3 spans 15 residues. The CDR3 bases are TGTGCCAGCTCCCCCGGGACAGGGAGGTACAATGAGCAGTTCTTC. Its translation: CASSPGTGRYNEQFF. Complete variable domain (other parts from reference TRBV18 and TRBJ2-1): NAGVMQNPRHLVRRRGQEARLRCSPMKGHSHVYWYRQLPEEGLKFMVYLQKENIIDESGMPKERFSAEFPKEGPSILRIQQVVRGDSAAYFCASSPGTGRYNEQFFGPGTRLTVL.

This clone appeared a few times. J is TRBJ2-1 and V is TRBV29-1, with D perhaps matching TRBD1 (6 bases). Trimming shortened V by 7 bases and J by 0 bases, and 13 bases separated the two germline ends. Germline CDR1 and CDR2: SQVTM and ANQGSEA. This CDR3 is built from 14 residues. CDR3 sequence reads: CSARTASSYNEQFF. CDR3 bases: TGCAGCGCTAGGACAGCGAGCTCCTACAATGAGCAGTTCTTC.

This chain uses TRBV30 with TRBJ1-1, with unresolved D. This CDR3 has 14 residues. Germline loops: CDR1 GTSNPN, CDR2 SVGIG (reference sequence). The V end lost 0 bases, the J end lost 4 bases, and 12 bases lay between the germline ends. The CDR3 sequence is CAWSVQVSVTEAFF. The CDR3 DNA is TGTGCCTGGAGTGTACAAGTATCGGTCACTGAAGCTTTCTTT.

The table lists this clone with a few counts. This chain joins TRBV5-1 and TRBJ2-5; D tentatively fits TRBD1 or TRBD2 (6 bases each). V lost 0 bases and J 5 bases, leaving 11 bases between the germline ends. This CDR3 contains 14 residues. CDR1 is SGHRS, CDR2 YFSETQ, per germline. CDR3 nucleotide sequence: TGCGCCAGCAGCTTGGCGGGGGCGAGGGAGACCCAGTACTTC. Amino acid sequence: CASSLAGARETQYF.

This clone has ten or more counts. The chain combines TRBV27 with TRBJ2-5; TRBD1 matches 10 bases. V shed 5 bases, J shed 7 bases, and the junction held 7 bases outside the gene matches. CDR1 is MNHEY, CDR2 SMNVEV, per germline (reference sequence). CDR3 length equals 14 residues. CDR3 sequence (DNA): TGTGCCAGCAGTAAGGGACAGGGGCCCCGGACCCAGTACTTC. This sequence encodes CASSKGQGPRTQYF.

The CDR3 DNA reads as TGCAGCGCCCGGACAGGGGGCACCTACGAGCAGTACTTC. Encoded protein: CSARTGGTYEQYF. The genes are TRBV29-1 and TRBJ2-7, with 11 bases identical to TRBD1. This CDR3 contains 13 residues. Germline values: CDR1 SQVTM, CDR2 ANQGSEA. The junction had 4 bases not matched to a gene; V was cut back by 7 bases and J by 2 bases.

This clone has a single count. The V and J genes are TRBV9 and TRBJ1-2; tentative D call: TRBD1 (6 bases). This CDR3 has 16 amino acids. Trimming cost V 0 bases and J 3 bases, with 15 bases left between them. The germline V gene has CDR1 SGDLS and CDR2 YYNGEE. The CDR3 sequence is CASSVDPGGGHYGYTF. In DNA form, the CDR3 reads TGTGCCAGCAGCGTAGACCCTGGGGGGGGCCACTATGGCTACACCTTC.

This clone was detected only a few times. The CDR3 DNA is TGTGCCAGCAGCTTGATGTATAGCAATCAGCCCCAGCATTTT. Amino acids: CASSLMYSNQPQHF. This chain connects TRBV5-6 to TRBJ1-5, with D hard to call. Germline CDR1 is SGHDT and CDR2 is YYEEEE. The CDR3 sequence is 14 residues long. V was clipped by 1 base and J by 0 bases, with 5 bases between them. Variable domain in full (rest from reference TRBV5-6 and TRBJ1-5): DAGVTQSPTHLIKTRGQQVTLRCSPKSGHDTVSWYQQALGQGPQFIFQYYEEEERQRGNFPDRFSGHQFPNYSSELNVNALLLGDSALYLCASSLMYSNQPQHFGDGTRLSIL.

The rearrangement uses TRBV7-6 and TRBJ2-7, with a weak D call TRBD2 (6 bases). CDR3 length equals 12 residues. The germline CDR1 and CDR2 sequences are SGHVS and FNYEAQ. The ends were cut back, 2 bases at V and 7 bases at J, with 9 bases in the middle. This chain's CDR3 is CASSLQGGEQYF. The CDR3, as DNA: TGTGCCAGCAGCTTACAGGGAGGTGAGCAGTACTTC.

J is TRBJ2-5 and V is TRBV7-9, with a weak D call TRBD1 (5 bases). The CDR3 spans 14 residues. Germline lookup yields CDR1 SEHNR and CDR2 FQNEAQ (reference sequence). The V and J ends lost 5 bases and 0 bases respectively, with 10 bases between them. The CDR3 DNA follows: TGTGCCAGCAGCCCGGACACACACCAAGAGACCCAGTACTTC. Protein product: CASSPDTHQETQYF.

This chain joins TRBV7-2 and TRBJ2-4; 10 bases line up with TRBD2. The germline CDR1 and CDR2 sequences are SGHTA and FQGNSA. The trim removed 1 base at V and 7 bases at J, leaving 4 bases unmatched. The CDR3 totals 15 residues. CDR3 sequence (DNA): TGTGCCAGCAGCTTAGGTCAGGGACTAGCGAACATTCAGTACTTC. Its translation: CASSLGQGLANIQYF.

The chain links TRBV15 to TRBJ1-4, with unresolved D. The CDR3 has 16 amino acids. CDR1 is LNHNV and CDR2 is YYDKDF in the germline V gene (reference sequence). The V end was cut by 4 bases, the J end by 2 bases, with 14 bases between. The CDR3 DNA is TGTGCCACCAGCAACCGTAAAACCACCACTAATGAAAAACTGTTTTTT. As protein: CATSNRKTTTNEKLFF.

This clone was seen many times. The chain uses TRBV4-1 and TRBJ2-5; D uncertain. Between the trimmed V and J ends, which lost 0 bases and 7 bases, there was a span of 3 bases. CDR1 is MGHRA, CDR2 YSYEKL, per germline. CDR3 length equals 11 residues. This CDR3 is CASSQERTQYF. CDR3 DNA: TGCGCCAGCAGCCAAGAGCGGACCCAGTACTTC.

The count of this clone is one. The chain's CDR3 is CASSASYGTDTQYF. Written as DNA, the CDR3 is TGTGCCAGCAGTGCAAGCTACGGCACAGATACGCAGTATTTT. The chain recombines TRBV25-1 with TRBJ2-3, with unresolved D. CDR1 is MGHDK, CDR2 SYGVNS, per germline. V was trimmed by 4 bases and J by 1 base, leaving 9 bases between them. The CDR3 is 14 amino acids.

This sequence joins TRBV5-4 and TRBJ1-2, with 9 nucleotides matching TRBD1. V lost 4 bases, J lost 2 bases, and 9 bases stayed unmatched. The germline CDR1 and CDR2 sequences are SGHNT and YYREEE (reference sequence). The CDR3 consists of 16 residues. CDR3 in amino acids: CASSGGQGSMNYGYTF. The CDR3, as DNA: TGTGCCAGCAGCGGGGGACAGGGCTCTATGAACTATGGCTACACCTTC.

The chain recombines TRBV25-1 with TRBJ2-3, with 9 bases identical to TRBD2. V was clipped by 1 base and J by 3 bases; unmatched bases: 5. CDR1 and CDR2 from the germline V gene are MGHDK and SYGVNS. The CDR3 runs to 16 residues. The CDR3 loop reads CASSEWERGATDTQYF. CDR3 in DNA: TGTGCCAGCAGTGAATGGGAGCGGGGGGCTACAGATACGCAGTATTTT.

This chain joins TRBV19 and TRBJ2-2, with D unclear. The CDR3 covers 12 residues. Germline V CDR1 and CDR2: LNHDA, SQIVND (reference sequence). Trimming removed 6 bases from V and 4 bases from J, with 6 bases in between. Here the CDR3 reads CASRRTTGELFF. For the CDR3, the DNA is TGTGCCAGTAGAAGGACCACCGGGGAGCTGTTTTTT.

The genes are TRBV29-1 and TRBJ2-2, with a weak D call TRBD1 (5 bases). Germline V gene lookup returns CDR1 SQVTM and CDR2 ANQGSEA. This CDR3 has 14 amino acids. V lost 6 bases, J lost 2 bases, and 13 bases lay in between. CDR3 in amino acids: CSVAPGPNTGELFF. The CDR3 DNA follows: TGCAGCGTGGCCCCAGGGCCCAACACCGGGGAGCTGTTTTTT.

CDR3 in amino acids: CALQTGQSYEQYF. The DNA for the CDR3 is TGTGCCTTACAGACCGGACAGTCCTACGAGCAGTACTTC. The rearrangement joins TRBV30 to TRBJ2-7; perhaps TRBD1 as D (6 bases). The germline V and J ends were trimmed by 7 bases and 1 base, with 14 bases remaining between them. The V gene's germline CDR1 is GTSNPN and CDR2 SVGIG (reference sequence). This CDR3 is built from 13 residues.

This clone came up a few times. This sequence joins TRBV19 and TRBJ1-6; D gene uncertain. Deletions cut 7 bases from V and 4 bases from J, with 14 bases between. Germline lookup yields CDR1 LNHDA and CDR2 SQIVND (reference sequence). The CDR3 is 15 amino acids. This CDR3 reads CASMPAAIYNSPLHF. For the CDR3, the DNA is TGTGCCAGTATGCCGGCAGCGATTTATAATTCACCCCTCCACTTT. The variable domain in full, with the rest retrieved from reference TRBV19 and TRBJ1-6, is DGGITQSPKYLFRKEGQNVTLSCEQNLNHDAMYWYRQDPGQGLRLIYYSQIVNDFQKGDIAEGYSVSREKKESFPLTVTSAQKNPTAFYLCASMPAAIYNSPLHFGNGTRLTVT.

This chain uses TRBV6-5 with TRBJ1-2; 9 nucleotides agree with TRBD1. CDR1 and CDR2 from the germline V gene are MNHEY and SVGAGI. V dropped 6 bases and J dropped 7; count of bases not matched to a gene: 3. The CDR3 extends over 12 amino acids. CDR3: CASSQQGAGYTF. In nucleotides, the CDR3 is TGTGCCAGCAGCCAACAGGGGGCTGGCTACACCTTC.

V is TRBV5-1 and J is TRBJ2-1; 11 bases match TRBD2. Germline loops: CDR1 SGHRS, CDR2 YFSETQ. This CDR3 is built from 16 residues. V shed 4 bases and J 1 base; nucleotides not matched to a gene: 4. As DNA, the CDR3 is TGCGCCAGCAGCACCACTAGCGGGGGTTCCTACAATGAGCAGTTCTTC. Translated, it gives CASSTTSGGSYNEQFF.

The chain recombines TRBV30 with TRBJ1-1; TRBD1 agrees at 10 bases. The CDR3 is 12 residues long. V trimming: 5 bases; J trimming: 10 bases; junction bases outside the gene matches: 7. The germline V gene has CDR1 GTSNPN and CDR2 SVGIG (reference sequence). CDR3: CAWGGDRGRAFF. CDR3 nucleotides: TGTGCCTGGGGAGGGGACAGGGGACGAGCTTTCTTT.

This clone was counted a few times. The J gene is TRBJ1-5, the V gene TRBV7-9; D is possibly TRBD1 (5 bases). Germline V gives CDR1 SEHNR, CDR2 FQNEAQ (reference sequence). This CDR3 spans 12 amino acids. Trimming pared 3 bases from V and 5 bases from J, leaving 5 bases between. The CDR3 sequence is CASSFRDQPQHF. The DNA for the CDR3 is TGTGCCAGCAGCTTCAGGGATCAGCCCCAGCATTTT.

There are a few counts of this clone. V and J are TRBV29-1 and TRBJ1-2; 7 nucleotides line up with TRBD1. The CDR3 is 14 residues long. V shed 6 bases and J 7 bases; nucleotides not matched to a gene: 14. Germline V lookup: CDR1 SQVTM, CDR2 ANQGSEA. The CDR3 region is CSVDLGDSSGGYTF. The CDR3 DNA reads as TGCAGCGTGGACTTGGGGGACAGTTCGGGTGGCTACACCTTC.